This T cell receptor beta chain was retrieved from a study of cytomegalovirus exposure and HLA in healthy donors. Generated by immunoSEQ multiplex PCR, the TCRdb table keeps only in-frame clones and is missing some. Found here are more than 95,000 clones, around nine tenths of them singletons; the top ten hold around 4.5%. Note on this clone: Its specificity is unknown.

The study's findings and limits: Using the classifier, cytomegalovirus status was reportedly diagnosed with high specificity and sensitivity. The study listed approximately 160 cytomegalovirus-associated TCR beta chains. CMV antigen specificity of a few CMV-associated chains was confirmed in vitro. The dataset shows that most TCR sequences were rare, while some public TCRs occurred in many donors.

The germline CDR1 and CDR2 sequences are SQVTM and ANQGSEA. The CDR3 extends over 14 amino acids. V was cut by 3 bases and J by 1 base, with 10 bases left in between. Sequenced: PBMCs. The sequence derives from a man between 18 and 35 years old in good health and CMV-seropositive. J is TRBJ1-5 and V is TRBV29-1; D remains ambiguous. The CDR3 DNA reads TGCAGCGTTGATATAACTGAAAGCAATCAGCCCCAGCATTTT. This translates into CSVDITESNQPQHF.